This is a list of T cell receptor beta chains from one sample in a study of OX40 agonist ivuxolimab in advanced cancers. The repertoire was sequenced with immunoSEQ multiplex PCR; TCRdb's copy has only in-frame clones and lacks some. Of 14,000 to 15,000 clones listed, roughly 80% are singletons. This sample comprised CD4+ or CD8+ T cells sorted from blood, obtained in a trial of the OX40 agonist ivuxolimab. Source of these receptors: an adult with an advanced solid tumor such as melanoma, head and neck, liver or kidney cancer. The CDR3 runs from the conserved cysteine through the conserved F or W. Each record gives: CDR3 protein, CDR3 DNA, J gene, CDR3 length, V gene, D gene, clone size. A D gene is named only where the DNA matches it firmly. Only some rows state a clone size, as once, few, many or a class for expanded clones.

CDR3aa: CAILGTDGEQYF; CDR3nt: TGTGCCATCTTAGGGACGGACGGCGAGCAGTACTTC; j_gene: TRBJ2-7; len: 12; v_gene: TRBV10-3; d_gene: -; abundance: -
CDR3aa: CATRRTYNEQFF; CDR3nt: TGTGCCACCCGACGGACCTACAATGAGCAGTTCTTC; j_gene: TRBJ2-1; len: 12; v_gene: TRBV6-1; d_gene: -; abundance: -
CDR3aa: CASSVQLAEDTGELFF; CDR3nt: TGTGCCAGCAGCGTTCAACTGGCGGAGGACACCGGGGAGCTGTTTTTT; j_gene: TRBJ2-2; len: 16; v_gene: TRBV9; d_gene: -; abundance: -
CDR3aa: CASSPSGALYNEQFF; CDR3nt: TGTGCCAGCAGCCCTAGCGGGGCCCTTTACAATGAGCAGTTCTTC; j_gene: TRBJ2-1; len: 15; v_gene: TRBV5-6; d_gene: TRBD2; abundance: -
CDR3aa: CASSVGTRYEQYF; CDR3nt: TGTGCCAGCAGTGTCGGGACGCGCTACGAGCAGTACTTC; j_gene: TRBJ2-7; len: 13; v_gene: TRBV6-5; d_gene: -; abundance: -
CDR3aa: CASSLGGITEAFF; CDR3nt: TGTGCCAGCAGTTTGGGGGGGATCACTGAAGCTTTCTTT; j_gene: TRBJ1-1; len: 13; v_gene: TRBV28; d_gene: -; abundance: -
CDR3aa: CASSLHSRYIPPLHF; CDR3nt: TGTGCCAGCAGTTTGCATTCTAGGTATATTCCACCCCTCCACTTT; j_gene: TRBJ1-6; len: 15; v_gene: TRBV27; d_gene: -; abundance: -
CDR3aa: CASSFPRGEKLFF; CDR3nt: TGTGCCAGCAGTTTTCCGAGGGGGGAAAAACTGTTTTTT; j_gene: TRBJ1-4; len: 13; v_gene: TRBV28; d_gene: -; abundance: -
CDR3aa: CASSSGRDTDTQYF; CDR3nt: TGTGCCAGCAGTAGCGGGAGGGACACAGATACGCAGTATTTT; j_gene: TRBJ2-3; len: 14; v_gene: TRBV6-5; d_gene: TRBD2; abundance: few
CDR3aa: CSVEGGANKPYNEQFF; CDR3nt: TGCAGCGTTGAAGGGGGTGCGAATAAGCCATATAATGAGCAGTTCTTC; j_gene: TRBJ2-1; len: 16; v_gene: TRBV29-1; d_gene: -; abundance: -
CDR3aa: CASSGTLVQETQYF; CDR3nt: TGTGCCAGTTCCGGGACCCTTGTCCAAGAGACCCAGTACTTC; j_gene: TRBJ2-5; len: 14; v_gene: TRBV6-6; d_gene: -; abundance: -
CDR3aa: CASRAPSGQEQYF; CDR3nt: TGTGCCAGCAGGGCCCCTTCGGGGCAGGAGCAGTACTTC; j_gene: TRBJ2-7; len: 13; v_gene: TRBV7-2; d_gene: -; abundance: once
CDR3aa: CSADRDGVQFF; CDR3nt: TGCAGCGCTGACAGGGACGGCGTGCAGTTCTTC; j_gene: TRBJ2-1; len: 11; v_gene: TRBV29-1; d_gene: TRBD1; abundance: once
CDR3aa: CSVEGQGAYNEQFF; CDR3nt: TGCAGCGTTGAGGGGCAGGGGGCTTACAATGAGCAGTTCTTC; j_gene: TRBJ2-1; len: 14; v_gene: TRBV29-1; d_gene: TRBD1; abundance: -
CDR3aa: CASRASGSWNEQYF; CDR3nt: TGTGCCAGCAGGGCTAGCGGGAGTTGGAACGAGCAGTACTTC; j_gene: TRBJ2-7; len: 14; v_gene: TRBV5-5; d_gene: TRBD2; abundance: once
CDR3aa: CASSVTPNTEAFF; CDR3nt: TGTGCCAGCAGCGTGACCCCGAACACTGAAGCTTTCTTT; j_gene: TRBJ1-1; len: 13; v_gene: TRBV5-6; d_gene: -; abundance: -
CDR3aa: CASSVVGGSGETQYF; CDR3nt: TGTGCCAGCAGCGTAGTAGGCGGGAGTGGAGAGACCCAGTACTTC; j_gene: TRBJ2-5; len: 15; v_gene: TRBV9; d_gene: TRBD2; abundance: large
CDR3aa: CASRLGPYEQYF; CDR3nt: TGTGCCAGCCGATTGGGGCCCTACGAGCAGTACTTC; j_gene: TRBJ2-7; len: 12; v_gene: TRBV5-8; d_gene: -; abundance: -
CDR3aa: CASSLAGGRMFGTEAFF; CDR3nt: TGCGCCAGCAGCTTAGCGGGGGGCCGAATGTTTGGCACTGAAGCTTTCTTT; j_gene: TRBJ1-1; len: 17; v_gene: TRBV5-1; d_gene: -; abundance: -
CDR3aa: CASSSGLAGETQYF; CDR3nt: TGTGCCAGCAGCTCTGGACTAGCGGGAGAGACCCAGTACTTC; j_gene: TRBJ2-5; len: 14; v_gene: TRBV6-5; d_gene: TRBD2; abundance: -
CDR3aa: CASSLWANTGELFF; CDR3nt: TGTGCCAGCAGCTTGTGGGCGAACACCGGGGAGCTGTTTTTT; j_gene: TRBJ2-2; len: 14; v_gene: TRBV5-4; d_gene: -; abundance: -
CDR3aa: CASRLYNEQFF; CDR3nt: TGTGCCAGCAGACTCTACAATGAGCAGTTCTTC; j_gene: TRBJ2-1; len: 11; v_gene: TRBV6-6; d_gene: -; abundance: -
CDR3aa: CASSLVIGGVGETQYF; CDR3nt: TGTGCCAGCAGCTTAGTCATAGGGGGCGTTGGAGAGACCCAGTACTTC; j_gene: TRBJ2-5; len: 16; v_gene: TRBV7-9; d_gene: TRBD1; abundance: -
CDR3aa: CASSEVAGASSYGYTF; CDR3nt: TGTGCCAGCAGTGAAGTTGCTGGGGCCTCATCTTATGGCTACACCTTC; j_gene: TRBJ1-2; len: 16; v_gene: TRBV25-1; d_gene: -; abundance: -
CDR3aa: CASCGTGDWNEQFF; CDR3nt: TGTGCCAGCTGCGGGACAGGGGATTGGAATGAGCAGTTCTTC; j_gene: TRBJ2-1; len: 14; v_gene: TRBV6-4; d_gene: TRBD1; abundance: few
CDR3aa: CSVPEEGGEKLFF; CDR3nt: TGCAGCGTCCCCGAGGAGGGCGGTGAAAAACTGTTTTTT; j_gene: TRBJ1-4; len: 13; v_gene: TRBV29-1; d_gene: -; abundance: -
CDR3aa: CAIGGTSGRRYEQYF; CDR3nt: TGTGCCATCGGGGGGACTAGCGGGAGACGATACGAGCAGTACTTC; j_gene: TRBJ2-7; len: 15; v_gene: TRBV10-3; d_gene: TRBD2; abundance: -
CDR3aa: CASSFLARGEQFF; CDR3nt: TGTGCCAGCAGCTTCCTAGCAAGGGGGGAGCAGTTCTTC; j_gene: TRBJ2-1; len: 13; v_gene: TRBV5-5; d_gene: -; abundance: once
CDR3aa: CAISESPGWGSSSGANVLTF; CDR3nt: TGTGCCATCAGTGAATCCCCGGGGTGGGGTTCTAGCTCTGGGGCCAACGTCCTGACTTTC; j_gene: TRBJ2-6; len: 20; v_gene: TRBV10-3; d_gene: -; abundance: -
CDR3aa: CASSQEGLAQETQYF; CDR3nt: TGTGCCAGCAGCCAGGAAGGACTAGCCCAAGAGACCCAGTACTTC; j_gene: TRBJ2-5; len: 15; v_gene: TRBV7-8; d_gene: TRBD2; abundance: -
CDR3aa: CASSQSPGETSYEQYF; CDR3nt: TGTGCCAGCAGCCAGAGCCCAGGGGAGACATCCTACGAGCAGTACTTC; j_gene: TRBJ2-7; len: 16; v_gene: TRBV14; d_gene: -; abundance: -
CDR3aa: CASSLGLGYEQYF; CDR3nt: TGTGCCAGCAGCTTAGGACTAGGCTACGAGCAGTACTTC; j_gene: TRBJ2-7; len: 13; v_gene: TRBV7-9; d_gene: -; abundance: -
CDR3aa: CASSEDWGTDTQYF; CDR3nt: TGTGCCAGCAGTGAGGACTGGGGGACAGATACGCAGTATTTT; j_gene: TRBJ2-3; len: 14; v_gene: TRBV6-1; d_gene: -; abundance: -
CDR3aa: CASSKGRHHRYAVF; CDR3nt: TGTGCCAGCAGCAAAGGTAGACATCACAGATACGCAGTATTT; j_gene: TRBJ2-3; len: 14; v_gene: TRBV21-1; d_gene: -; abundance: -
CDR3aa: CASRLTGGGTDTQYF; CDR3nt: TGTGCCAGCAGATTGACAGGGGGCGGGACAGATACGCAGTATTTT; j_gene: TRBJ2-3; len: 15; v_gene: TRBV6-5; d_gene: TRBD1; abundance: -
CDR3aa: CASSLAGGQETQYF; CDR3nt: TGTGCCAGCAGCTTGGCGGGGGGCCAAGAGACCCAGTACTTC; j_gene: TRBJ2-5; len: 14; v_gene: TRBV5-6; d_gene: TRBD2; abundance: -
CDR3aa: CARPSRGYTF; CDR3nt: TGTGCCAGACCGTCCAGAGGCTACACCTTC; j_gene: TRBJ1-2; len: 10; v_gene: TRBV25-1; d_gene: -; abundance: few
CDR3aa: CASSAYEQYF; CDR3nt: TGTGCCAGCAGTGCTTACGAGCAGTACTTC; j_gene: TRBJ2-7; len: 10; v_gene: TRBV6-6; d_gene: -; abundance: -
CDR3aa: CASSPAGTETDTQYF; CDR3nt: TGTGCCAGCAGCCCCGCCGGGACAGAGACAGATACGCAGTATTTT; j_gene: TRBJ2-3; len: 15; v_gene: TRBV4-2; d_gene: TRBD1; abundance: -
CDR3aa: CASSLARGLAGEWAETQYF; CDR3nt: TGTGCCAGCAGCTTAGCGCGGGGACTAGCGGGAGAATGGGCAGAGACCCAGTACTTC; j_gene: TRBJ2-5; len: 19; v_gene: TRBV7-9; d_gene: TRBD2; abundance: -
CDR3aa: CASSLRQGADNEQFF; CDR3nt: TGTGCCAGCAGCCTCCGACAGGGGGCTGACAATGAGCAGTTCTTC; j_gene: TRBJ2-1; len: 15; v_gene: TRBV14; d_gene: TRBD1; abundance: few
CDR3aa: CASSLGQVVPEAFF; CDR3nt: TGTGCCAGCAGTTTGGGACAGGTGGTCCCTGAAGCTTTCTTT; j_gene: TRBJ1-1; len: 14; v_gene: TRBV2; d_gene: TRBD1; abundance: -
CDR3aa: CAITLRAYEQYF; CDR3nt: TGTGCCATTACTTTGAGGGCCTACGAGCAGTACTTC; j_gene: TRBJ2-7; len: 12; v_gene: TRBV2; d_gene: -; abundance: -
CDR3aa: CASSMERRPGETQYF; CDR3nt: TGTGCCAGTAGTATGGAACGGAGACCAGGGGAGACCCAGTACTTC; j_gene: TRBJ2-5; len: 15; v_gene: TRBV19; d_gene: -; abundance: medium-sized